This T cell receptor (beta chain) was found in a study of cytomegalovirus exposure and HLA in healthy donors. Findings and limits, study-wide: In vitro, three CMV-associated chains proved specific for CMV antigens. The study put some 160 TCR beta chains on its list as cytomegalovirus-associated.

In germline, CDR1 is MNHEY, CDR2 SMNVEV (reference sequence). The CDR3 extends over 15 amino acids. The V and J ends lost 3 bases and 4 bases, in that order; junction bases with no gene match: 7. Note on this clone: Its antigen remains unknown.

The validation cohort, a group of around 120 subjects, included the donors and was separate from the approximately 650-subject first cohort. Measured with immunoSEQ multiplex PCR; TCRdb has only the in-frame clones, and not every one. Of 150,000 to 200,000 clones in the sample, over 85% were seen once. The source is a man younger than 35 in good health and CMV-seropositive. Sample: PBMCs. This chain links TRBV27 with TRBJ1-1; TRBD1 agrees at 8 bases. CDR3: CASSFAGGIGTEAFF. CDR3 in DNA: TGTGCCAGCAGTTTTGCAGGGGGCATTGGCACTGAAGCTTTCTTT.